This section outlines one T cell receptor (beta chain) sequence together with its context. Its specificity is unknown. This entry belongs to a study of cytomegalovirus exposure and HLA in healthy donors. Overall study: Of several hundred genotyped donors, roughly 81% grouped in the Caucasian-associated ancestry cluster. Study-wide points: In a later analysis, about 17,000 TCR beta sequences were associated with HLA alleles at 0.05 false discovery rate.

This CDR3 contains 14 residues. Germline values: CDR1 KGHSH, CDR2 LQKENI. Use of 60 Vbeta and 13 Jbeta primers characterized the PCR. The protocol was immunoSEQ multiplex PCR, while the TCRdb copy is restricted to in-frame clones and leaves out a portion. The sample shows fewer than 200,000 clones, around 76% of them seen only once. The TCR originated in a man in his forties or fifties in good health and CMV-seropositive. Sequenced sample: PBMCs. The chain carries TRBV18 and TRBJ2-5, with TRBD2 matching over 10 bases. The J call could be wrong; TRBJ2-7 is a better fit for the DNA end. The CDR3 spells CASSQRGGIYEQYF. As DNA, the CDR3 is TGTGCCAGCTCTCAGCGGGGGGGTATCTACGAGCAGTACTTC.